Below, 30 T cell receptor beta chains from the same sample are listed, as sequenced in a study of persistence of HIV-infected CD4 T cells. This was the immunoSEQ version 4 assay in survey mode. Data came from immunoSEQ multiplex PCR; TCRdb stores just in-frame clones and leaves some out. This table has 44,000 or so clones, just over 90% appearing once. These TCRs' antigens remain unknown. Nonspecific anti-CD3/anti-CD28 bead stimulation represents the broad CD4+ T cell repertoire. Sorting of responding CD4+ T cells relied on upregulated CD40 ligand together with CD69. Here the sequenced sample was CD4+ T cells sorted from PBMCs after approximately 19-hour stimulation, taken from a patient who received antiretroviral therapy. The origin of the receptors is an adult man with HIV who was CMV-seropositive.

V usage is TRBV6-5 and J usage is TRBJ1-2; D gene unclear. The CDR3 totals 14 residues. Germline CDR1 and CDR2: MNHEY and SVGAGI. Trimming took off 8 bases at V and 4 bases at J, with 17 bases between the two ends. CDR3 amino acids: CASQEVGVPYGYTF. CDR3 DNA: TGTGCCAGCCAAGAGGTCGGGGTTCCCTATGGCTACACCTTC.

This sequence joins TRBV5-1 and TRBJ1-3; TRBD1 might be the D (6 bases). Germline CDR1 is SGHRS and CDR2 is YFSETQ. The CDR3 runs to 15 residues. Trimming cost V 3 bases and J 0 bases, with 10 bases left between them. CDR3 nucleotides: TGCGCCAGCAGCTCCGGGGACAACTCTGGAAACACCATATATTTT. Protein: CASSSGDNSGNTIYF.

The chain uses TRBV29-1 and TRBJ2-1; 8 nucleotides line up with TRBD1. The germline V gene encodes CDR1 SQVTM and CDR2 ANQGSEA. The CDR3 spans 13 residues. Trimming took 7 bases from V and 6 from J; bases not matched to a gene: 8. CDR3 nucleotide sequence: TGCAGCGCCGCGGCAGGGGGCGGCAATGAGCAGTTCTTC. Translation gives CSAAAGGGNEQFF.

As DNA, the CDR3 is TGTGCCAGCAGTCTCCAGGGGACTGAAGCTTTCTTT. This translates into CASSLQGTEAFF. This chain uses TRBV28 with TRBJ1-1; TRBD1 is a possible D gene (6 bases). V was shortened by 5 bases and J by 5 bases, with 9 bases between the two germline ends. CDR1 and CDR2 (germline): MDHEN, SYDVKM. CDR3 size: 12 residues.

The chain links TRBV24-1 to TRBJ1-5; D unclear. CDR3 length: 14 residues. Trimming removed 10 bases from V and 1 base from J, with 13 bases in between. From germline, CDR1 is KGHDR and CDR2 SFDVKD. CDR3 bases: TGTGCCACTCACGACGGGCTCAGCAATCAGCCCCAGCATTTT. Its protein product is CATHDGLSNQPQHF.

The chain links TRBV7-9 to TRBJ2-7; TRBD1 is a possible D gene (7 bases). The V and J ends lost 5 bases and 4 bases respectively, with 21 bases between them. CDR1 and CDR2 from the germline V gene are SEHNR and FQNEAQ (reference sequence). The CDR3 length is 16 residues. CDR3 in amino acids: CASSRSGGRGEYEQYF. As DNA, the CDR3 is TGTGCCAGCAGCCGATCCGGAGGCAGGGGGGAGTACGAGCAGTACTTC.

The CDR3 DNA reads as TGTGCCAGCAGCTCGAAAGTGAACACTGAAGCTTTCTTT. It is translated as CASSSKVNTEAFF. The chain is built from TRBV7-3 and TRBJ1-1; D not resolved. Trimming left V 4 bases short and J 0 bases short, with 6 bases between. CDR3 size: 13 residues. Germline loops: CDR1 SGHTA, CDR2 FQGTGA. Looking up the rest from reference TRBV7-3 and TRBJ1-1 gives the full variable domain: GAGVSQTPSNKVTEKGKYVELRCDPISGHTALYWYRQSLGQGPEFLIYFQGTGAADDSGLPNDRFFAVRPEGSVSTLKIQRTERGDSAVYLCASSSKVNTEAFFGQGTRLTVV.

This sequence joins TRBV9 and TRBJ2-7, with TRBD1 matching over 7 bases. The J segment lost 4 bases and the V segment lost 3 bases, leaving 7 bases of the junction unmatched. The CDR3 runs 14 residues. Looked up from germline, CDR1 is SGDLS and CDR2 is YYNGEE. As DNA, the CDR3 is TGTGCCAGCAGCGCAGAGACAGGGATTTACGAGCAGTACTTC. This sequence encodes CASSAETGIYEQYF.

CDR3 protein: CSSGTGYEQYF. DNA of the CDR3: TGTTCATCCGGGACAGGCTACGAGCAGTACTTC. This chain connects TRBV28 to TRBJ2-7; 8 nucleotides align to TRBD1. CDR3 size: 11 residues. CDR1 and CDR2 (germline): MDHEN, SYDVKM.

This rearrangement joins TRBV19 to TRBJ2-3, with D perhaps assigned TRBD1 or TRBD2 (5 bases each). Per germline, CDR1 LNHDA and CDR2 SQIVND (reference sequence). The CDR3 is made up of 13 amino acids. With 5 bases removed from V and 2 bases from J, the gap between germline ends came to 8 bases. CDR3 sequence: CASSQGTTDTQYF. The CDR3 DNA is TGTGCCAGTAGTCAAGGGACCACAGATACGCAGTATTTT.

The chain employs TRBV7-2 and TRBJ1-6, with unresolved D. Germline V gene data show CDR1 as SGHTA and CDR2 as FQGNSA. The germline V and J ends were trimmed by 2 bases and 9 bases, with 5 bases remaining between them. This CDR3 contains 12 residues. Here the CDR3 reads CASSLRPSPLHF. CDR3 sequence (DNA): TGTGCCAGCAGCTTACGACCTTCACCCCTCCACTTT.

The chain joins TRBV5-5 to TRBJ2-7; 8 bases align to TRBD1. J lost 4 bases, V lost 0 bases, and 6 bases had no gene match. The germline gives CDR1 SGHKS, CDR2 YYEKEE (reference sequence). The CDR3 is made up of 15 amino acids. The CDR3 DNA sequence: TGTGCCAGCAGCTTGGAAGGGACAGGTCTTTACGAGCAGTACTTC. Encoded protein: CASSLEGTGLYEQYF.

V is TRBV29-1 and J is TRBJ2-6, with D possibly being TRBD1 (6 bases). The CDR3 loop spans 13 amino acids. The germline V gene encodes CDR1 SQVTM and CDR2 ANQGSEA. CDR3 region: CRGAGAGANVLTF. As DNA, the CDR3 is TGCCGTGGGGCAGGGGCTGGGGCCAACGTCCTGACTTTC. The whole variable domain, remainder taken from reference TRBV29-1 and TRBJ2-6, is SAVISQKPSRDICQRGTSLTIQCQVDSQVTMMFWYRQQPGQSLTLIATANQGSEATYESGFVIDKFPISRPNLTFSTLTVSNMSPEDSSIYLCRGAGAGANVLTFGAGSRLTVL.

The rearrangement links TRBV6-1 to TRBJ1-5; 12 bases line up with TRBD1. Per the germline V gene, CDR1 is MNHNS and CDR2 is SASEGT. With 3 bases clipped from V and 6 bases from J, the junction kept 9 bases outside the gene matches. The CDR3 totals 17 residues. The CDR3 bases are TGTGCCAGCAGTGACCGAAAGGGACAGGGGGCAGGTCAGCCCCAGCATTTT. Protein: CASSDRKGQGAGQPQHF.

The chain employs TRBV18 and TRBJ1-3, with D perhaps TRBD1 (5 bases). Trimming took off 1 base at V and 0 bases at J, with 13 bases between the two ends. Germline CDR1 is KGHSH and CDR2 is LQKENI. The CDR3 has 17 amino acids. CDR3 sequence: CASSPQDRSFSGNTIYF. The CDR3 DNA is TGTGCCAGCTCACCACAAGACAGATCCTTCTCTGGAAACACCATATATTTT.

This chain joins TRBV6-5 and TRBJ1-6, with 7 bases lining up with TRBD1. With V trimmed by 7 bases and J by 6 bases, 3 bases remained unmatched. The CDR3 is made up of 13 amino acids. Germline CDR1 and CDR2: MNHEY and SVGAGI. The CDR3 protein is CASTGTANSPLHF. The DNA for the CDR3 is TGTGCCAGCACCGGGACAGCTAATTCACCCCTCCACTTT.

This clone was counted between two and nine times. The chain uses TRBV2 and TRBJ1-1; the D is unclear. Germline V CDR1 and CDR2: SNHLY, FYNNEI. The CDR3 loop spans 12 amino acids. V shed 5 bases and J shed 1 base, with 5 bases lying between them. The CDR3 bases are TGTGCCAGCAGTACACAGAACACTGAAGCTTTCTTT. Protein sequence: CASSTQNTEAFF.

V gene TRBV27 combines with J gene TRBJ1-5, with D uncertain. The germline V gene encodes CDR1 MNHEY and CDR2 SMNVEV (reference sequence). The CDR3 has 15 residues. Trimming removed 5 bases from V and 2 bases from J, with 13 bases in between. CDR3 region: CASSTSGIRNQPQHF. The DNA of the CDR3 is TGTGCCAGCAGTACCTCGGGTATACGCAATCAGCCCCAGCATTTT.

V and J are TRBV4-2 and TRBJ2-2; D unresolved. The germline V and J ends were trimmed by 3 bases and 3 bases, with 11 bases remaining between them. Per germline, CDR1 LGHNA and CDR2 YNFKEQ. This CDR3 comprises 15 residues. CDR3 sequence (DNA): TGTGCCAGCAGCCAGACTTTCATAGACACCGGGGAGCTGTTTTTT. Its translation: CASSQTFIDTGELFF.

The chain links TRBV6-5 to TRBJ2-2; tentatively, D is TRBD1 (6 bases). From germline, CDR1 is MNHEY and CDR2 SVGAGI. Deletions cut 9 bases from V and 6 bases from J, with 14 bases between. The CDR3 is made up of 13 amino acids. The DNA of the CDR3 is TGTGCCAGTCTAAGGGGGAAGGCCGGGGAGCTGTTTTTT. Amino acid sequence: CASLRGKAGELFF.

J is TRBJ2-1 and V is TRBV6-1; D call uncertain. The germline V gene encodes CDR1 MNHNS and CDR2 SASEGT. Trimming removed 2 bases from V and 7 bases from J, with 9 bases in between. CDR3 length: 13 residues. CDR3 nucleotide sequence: TGTGCCAGCAGTGAAAACTACAATAATGAGCAGTTCTTC. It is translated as CASSENYNNEQFF.

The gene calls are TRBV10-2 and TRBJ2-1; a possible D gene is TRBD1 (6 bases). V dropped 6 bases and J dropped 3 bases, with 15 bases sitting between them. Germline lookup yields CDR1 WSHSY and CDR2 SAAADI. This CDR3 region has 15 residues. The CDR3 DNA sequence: TGCGCCAGCAGGGATATTATGGGACACTACAATGAGCAGTTCTTC. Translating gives CASRDIMGHYNEQFF.

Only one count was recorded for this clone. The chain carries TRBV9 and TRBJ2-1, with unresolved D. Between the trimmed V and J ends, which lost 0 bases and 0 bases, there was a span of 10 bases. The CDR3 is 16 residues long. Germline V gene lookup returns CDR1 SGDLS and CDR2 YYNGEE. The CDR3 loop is CASSVDPGSSYNEQFF. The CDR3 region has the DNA TGTGCCAGCAGCGTAGATCCAGGCAGCTCCTACAATGAGCAGTTCTTC.

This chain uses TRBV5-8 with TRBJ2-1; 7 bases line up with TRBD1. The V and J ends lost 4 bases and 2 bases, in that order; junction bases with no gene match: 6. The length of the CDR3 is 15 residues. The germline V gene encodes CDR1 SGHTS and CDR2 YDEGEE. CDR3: CASSKRTGPYNEQFF. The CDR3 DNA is TGTGCCAGCAGCAAAAGGACAGGTCCCTACAATGAGCAGTTCTTC.

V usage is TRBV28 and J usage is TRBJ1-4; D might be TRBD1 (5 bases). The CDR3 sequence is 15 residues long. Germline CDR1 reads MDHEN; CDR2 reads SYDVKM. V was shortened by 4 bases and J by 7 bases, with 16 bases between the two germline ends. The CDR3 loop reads CASSSPQSRAEKLFF. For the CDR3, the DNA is TGTGCCAGCAGTTCCCCCCAGAGCAGGGCTGAAAAACTGTTTTTT. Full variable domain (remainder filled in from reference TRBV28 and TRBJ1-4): DVKVTQSSRYLVKRTGEKVFLECVQDMDHENMFWYRQDPGLGLRLIYFSYDVKMKEKGDIPEGYSVSREKKERFSLILESASTNQTSMYLCASSSPQSRAEKLFFGSGTQLSVL.

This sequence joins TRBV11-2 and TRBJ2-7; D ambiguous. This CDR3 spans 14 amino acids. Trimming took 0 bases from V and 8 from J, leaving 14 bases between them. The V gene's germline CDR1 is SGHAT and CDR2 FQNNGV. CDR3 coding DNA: TGTGCCAGCAGCTTAGATACGGGTGGGATACAGCAGTACTTC. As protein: CASSLDTGGIQQYF.

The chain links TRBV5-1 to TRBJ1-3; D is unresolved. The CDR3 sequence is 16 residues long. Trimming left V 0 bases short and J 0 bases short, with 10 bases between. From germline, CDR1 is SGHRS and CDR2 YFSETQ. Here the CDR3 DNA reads TGCGCCAGCAGCTTGGCCGGTCAGAGCTCTGGAAACACCATATATTTT. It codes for CASSLAGQSSGNTIYF. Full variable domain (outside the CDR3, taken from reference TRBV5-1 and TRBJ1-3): KAGVTQTPRYLIKTRGQQVTLSCSPISGHRSVSWYQQTPGQGLQFLFEYFSETQRNKGNFPGRFSGRQFSNSRSEMNVSTLELGDSALYLCASSLAGQSSGNTIYFGEGSWLTVV.

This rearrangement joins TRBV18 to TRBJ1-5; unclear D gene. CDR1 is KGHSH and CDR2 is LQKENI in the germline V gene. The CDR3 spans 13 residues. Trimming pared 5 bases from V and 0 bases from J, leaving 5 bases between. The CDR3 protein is CASSEISNQPQHF. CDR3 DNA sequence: TGTGCCAGCTCAGAAATTAGCAATCAGCCCCAGCATTTT.

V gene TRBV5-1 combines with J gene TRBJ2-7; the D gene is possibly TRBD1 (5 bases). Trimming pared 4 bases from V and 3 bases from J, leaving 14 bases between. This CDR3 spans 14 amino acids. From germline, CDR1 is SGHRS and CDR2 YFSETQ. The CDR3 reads CASSPTQGFYEQYF. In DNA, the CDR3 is TGCGCCAGCAGCCCTACCCAGGGTTTCTACGAGCAGTACTTC.

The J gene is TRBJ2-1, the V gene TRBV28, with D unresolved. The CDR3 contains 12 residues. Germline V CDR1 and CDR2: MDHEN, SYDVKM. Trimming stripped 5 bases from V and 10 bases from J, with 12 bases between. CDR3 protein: CASSPRVSEQFF. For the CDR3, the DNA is TGTGCCAGCAGTCCCCGCGTCTCCGAGCAGTTCTTC.